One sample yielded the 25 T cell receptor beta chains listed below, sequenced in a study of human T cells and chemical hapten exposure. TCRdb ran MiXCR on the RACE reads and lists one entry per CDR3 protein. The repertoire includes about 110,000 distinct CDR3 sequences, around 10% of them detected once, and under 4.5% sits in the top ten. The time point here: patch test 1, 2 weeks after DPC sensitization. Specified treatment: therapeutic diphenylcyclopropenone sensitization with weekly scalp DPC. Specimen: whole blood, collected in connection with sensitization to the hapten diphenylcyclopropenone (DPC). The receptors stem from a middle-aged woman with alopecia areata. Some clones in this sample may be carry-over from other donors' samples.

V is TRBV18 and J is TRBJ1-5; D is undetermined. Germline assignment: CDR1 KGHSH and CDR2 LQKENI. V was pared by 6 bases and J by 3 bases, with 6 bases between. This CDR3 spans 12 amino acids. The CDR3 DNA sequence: TGTGCCAGCTCCCAACCCAATCAGCCCCAGCATTTT. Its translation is CASSQPNQPQHF.

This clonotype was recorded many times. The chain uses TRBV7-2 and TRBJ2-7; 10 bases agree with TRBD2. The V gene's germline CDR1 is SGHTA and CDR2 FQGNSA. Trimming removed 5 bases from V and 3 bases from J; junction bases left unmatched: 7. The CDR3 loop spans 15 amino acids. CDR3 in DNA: TGTGCCAGCAGCCAAAGCGGGGGGGCTGTCTACGAGCAGTACTTC. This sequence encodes CASSQSGGAVYEQYF.

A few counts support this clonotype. DNA of the CDR3: TGCAGTGCTAGACAGGCGGGGGAGCAGTTCTTC. This codes for CSARQAGEQFF. The genes are TRBV20-1 and TRBJ2-1, with a tentative D call TRBD2 (6 bases). Trimming left V 2 bases short and J 10 bases short, with 9 bases between. The CDR3 runs 11 residues. CDR1 is DFQATT, CDR2 SNEGSKA, per germline (reference sequence).

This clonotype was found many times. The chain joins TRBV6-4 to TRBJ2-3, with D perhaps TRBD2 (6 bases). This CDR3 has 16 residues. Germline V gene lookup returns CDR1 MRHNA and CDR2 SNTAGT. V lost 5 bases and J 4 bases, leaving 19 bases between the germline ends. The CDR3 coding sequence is TGTGCCAGCAGTAATCACAGCGGGTTGGTTTCAGATACGCAGTATTTT. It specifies CASSNHSGLVSDTQYF.

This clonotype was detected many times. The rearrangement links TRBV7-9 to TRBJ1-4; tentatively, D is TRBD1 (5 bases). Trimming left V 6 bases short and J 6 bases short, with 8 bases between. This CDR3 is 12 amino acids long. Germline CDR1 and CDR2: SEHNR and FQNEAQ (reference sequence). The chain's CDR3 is CASRGLDEKLFF. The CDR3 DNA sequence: TGTGCCAGCAGGGGGCTAGATGAAAAACTGTTTTTT.

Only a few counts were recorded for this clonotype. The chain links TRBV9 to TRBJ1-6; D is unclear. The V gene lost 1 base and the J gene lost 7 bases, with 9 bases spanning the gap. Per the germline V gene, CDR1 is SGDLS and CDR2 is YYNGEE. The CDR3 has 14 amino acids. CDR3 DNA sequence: TGTGCCAGCAGCGTATCTCATATCAATTCACCCCTCCACTTT. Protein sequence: CASSVSHINSPLHF.

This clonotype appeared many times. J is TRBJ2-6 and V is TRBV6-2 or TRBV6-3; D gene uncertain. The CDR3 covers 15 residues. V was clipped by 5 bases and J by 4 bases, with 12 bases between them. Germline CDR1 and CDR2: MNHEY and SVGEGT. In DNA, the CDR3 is TGTGCCAGCAGTCCGGCTTCGGCGGGGGCCAACGTCCTGACTTTC. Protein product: CASSPASAGANVLTF.

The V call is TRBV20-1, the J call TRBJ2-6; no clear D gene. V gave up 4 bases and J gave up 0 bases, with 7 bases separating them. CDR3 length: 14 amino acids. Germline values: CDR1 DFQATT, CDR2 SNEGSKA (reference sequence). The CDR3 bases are TGCAGTGCTATTAAAGTCTCTGGGGCCAACGTCCTGACTTTC. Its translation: CSAIKVSGANVLTF.

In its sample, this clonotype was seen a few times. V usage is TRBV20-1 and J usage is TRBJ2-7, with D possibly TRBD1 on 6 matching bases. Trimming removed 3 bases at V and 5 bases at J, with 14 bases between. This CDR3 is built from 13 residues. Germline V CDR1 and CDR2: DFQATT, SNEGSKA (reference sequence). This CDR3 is CSARVTGRDEQYF. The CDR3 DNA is TGCAGTGCTAGGGTGACAGGTCGCGACGAGCAGTACTTC.

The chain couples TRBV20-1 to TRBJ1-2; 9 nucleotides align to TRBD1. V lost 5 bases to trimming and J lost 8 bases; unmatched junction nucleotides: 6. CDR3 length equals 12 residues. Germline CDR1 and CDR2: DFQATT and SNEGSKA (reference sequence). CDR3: CSAPGTGFGYTF. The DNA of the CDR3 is TGCAGTGCTCCCGGGACAGGGTTCGGCTACACCTTC.

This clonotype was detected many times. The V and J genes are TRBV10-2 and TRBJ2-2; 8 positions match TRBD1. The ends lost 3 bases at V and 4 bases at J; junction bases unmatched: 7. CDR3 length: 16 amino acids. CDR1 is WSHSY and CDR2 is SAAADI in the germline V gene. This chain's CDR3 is CASSDGTGLSTGELFF. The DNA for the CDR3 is TGCGCCAGCAGTGATGGGACAGGCCTTAGCACCGGGGAGCTGTTTTTT.

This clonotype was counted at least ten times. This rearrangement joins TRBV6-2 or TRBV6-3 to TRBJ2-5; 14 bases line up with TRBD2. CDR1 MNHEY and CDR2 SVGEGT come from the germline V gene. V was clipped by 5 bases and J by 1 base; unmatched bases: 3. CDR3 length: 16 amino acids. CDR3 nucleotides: TGTGCCAGCAGTCTAGGGACTAGCGGGGGCCAAGAGACCCAGTACTTC. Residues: CASSLGTSGGQETQYF.

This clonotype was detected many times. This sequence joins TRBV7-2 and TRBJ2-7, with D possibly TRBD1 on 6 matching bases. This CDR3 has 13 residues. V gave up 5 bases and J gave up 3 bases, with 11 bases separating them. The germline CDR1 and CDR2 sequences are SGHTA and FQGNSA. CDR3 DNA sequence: TGTGCCAGCAGCCGAACAGGGTTCTACGAGCAGTACTTC. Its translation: CASSRTGFYEQYF.

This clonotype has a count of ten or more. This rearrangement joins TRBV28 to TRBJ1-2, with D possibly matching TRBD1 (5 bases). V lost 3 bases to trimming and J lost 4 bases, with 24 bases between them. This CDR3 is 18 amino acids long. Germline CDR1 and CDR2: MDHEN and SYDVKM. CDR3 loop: CASSFLPGRDFRAYGYTF. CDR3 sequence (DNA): TGTGCCAGCAGTTTCCTCCCGGGACGTGATTTTAGGGCCTATGGCTACACCTTC.

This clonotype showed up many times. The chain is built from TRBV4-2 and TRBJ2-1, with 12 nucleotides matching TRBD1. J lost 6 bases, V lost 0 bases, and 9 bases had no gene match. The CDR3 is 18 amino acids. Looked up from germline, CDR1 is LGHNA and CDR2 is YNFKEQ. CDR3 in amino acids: CASSQDLLGQGAANEQFF. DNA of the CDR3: TGTGCCAGCAGCCAAGATCTATTGGGACAGGGGGCTGCCAATGAGCAGTTCTTC.

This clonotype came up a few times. In DNA, the CDR3 is TGCAGTGCTGTAGACGGACAAGAGACCCAGTACTTC. Translation gives CSAVDGQETQYF. The chain recombines TRBV20-1 with TRBJ2-5; D ambiguous. Germline values: CDR1 DFQATT, CDR2 SNEGSKA (reference sequence). Trimming shortened V by 5 bases and J by 2 bases, and 9 bases separated the two germline ends. The CDR3 contains 12 residues.

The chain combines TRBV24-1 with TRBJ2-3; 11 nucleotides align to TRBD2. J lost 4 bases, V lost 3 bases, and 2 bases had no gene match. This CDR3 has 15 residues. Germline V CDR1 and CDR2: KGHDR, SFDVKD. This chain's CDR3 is CATSDELAGADTQYF. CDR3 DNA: TGTGCCACCAGTGATGAACTAGCGGGAGCAGATACGCAGTATTTT.

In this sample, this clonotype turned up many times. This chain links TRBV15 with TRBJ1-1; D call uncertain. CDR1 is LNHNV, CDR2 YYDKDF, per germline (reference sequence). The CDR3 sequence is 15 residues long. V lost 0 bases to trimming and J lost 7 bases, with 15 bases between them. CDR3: CATSRERLGSLEAFF. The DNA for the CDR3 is TGTGCCACCAGCAGAGAAAGGTTGGGCAGTCTTGAAGCTTTCTTT.

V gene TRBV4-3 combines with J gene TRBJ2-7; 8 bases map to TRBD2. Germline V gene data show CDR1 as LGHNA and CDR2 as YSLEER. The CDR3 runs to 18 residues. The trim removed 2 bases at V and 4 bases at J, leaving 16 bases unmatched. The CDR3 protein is CASSQQVMGSGSSYEQYF. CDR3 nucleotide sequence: TGCGCCAGCAGCCAACAGGTCATGGGAAGCGGGAGCTCGTACGAGCAGTACTTC.

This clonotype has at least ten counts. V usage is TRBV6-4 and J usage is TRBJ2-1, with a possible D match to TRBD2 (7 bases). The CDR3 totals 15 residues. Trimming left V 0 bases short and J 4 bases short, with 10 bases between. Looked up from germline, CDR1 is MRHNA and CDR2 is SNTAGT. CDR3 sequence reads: CASSDSEGGYNEQFF. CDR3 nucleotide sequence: TGTGCCAGCAGTGACTCTGAGGGGGGGTACAATGAGCAGTTCTTC.

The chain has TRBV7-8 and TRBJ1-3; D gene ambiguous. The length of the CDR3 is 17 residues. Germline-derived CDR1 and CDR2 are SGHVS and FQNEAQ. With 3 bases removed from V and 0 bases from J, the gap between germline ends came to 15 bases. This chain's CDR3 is CASSLATRIDSGNTIYF. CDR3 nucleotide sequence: TGTGCCAGCAGCTTGGCCACTAGGATTGACTCTGGAAACACCATATATTTT.

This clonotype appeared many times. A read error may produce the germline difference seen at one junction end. The CDR3 loop reads CASSDSTDTQYF. The CDR3 DNA follows: TGTGCCAGCAGTGACTCCACAGATACGCAGTATTTT. The chain links TRBV6-6 to TRBJ2-3; D is unresolved. This CDR3 has 12 amino acids. Germline V gives CDR1 MNHNY, CDR2 SVGAGI (reference sequence).

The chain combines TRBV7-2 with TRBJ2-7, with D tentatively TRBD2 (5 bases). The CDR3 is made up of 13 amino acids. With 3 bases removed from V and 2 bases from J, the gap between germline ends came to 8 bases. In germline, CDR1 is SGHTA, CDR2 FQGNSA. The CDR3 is CASSFERAYEQYF. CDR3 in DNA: TGTGCCAGCAGCTTTGAGAGGGCCTACGAGCAGTACTTC.

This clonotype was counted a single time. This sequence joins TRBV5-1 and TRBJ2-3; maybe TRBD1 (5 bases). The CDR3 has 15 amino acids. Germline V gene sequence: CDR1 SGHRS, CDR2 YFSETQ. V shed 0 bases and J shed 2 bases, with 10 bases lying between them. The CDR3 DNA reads TGCGCCAGCAGCTTGGAGGTAGGGGACACAGATACGCAGTATTTT. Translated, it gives CASSLEVGDTDTQYF.

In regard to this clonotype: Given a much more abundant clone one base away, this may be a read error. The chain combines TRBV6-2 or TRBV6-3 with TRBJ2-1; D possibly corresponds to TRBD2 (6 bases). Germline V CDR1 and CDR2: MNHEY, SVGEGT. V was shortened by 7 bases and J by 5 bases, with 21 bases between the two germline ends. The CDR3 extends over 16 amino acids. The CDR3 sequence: CASTRLGIVGNNEQFF. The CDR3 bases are TGTGCCAGCACCAGACTAGGGATAGTGGGAAACAATGAGCAGTTCTTC.